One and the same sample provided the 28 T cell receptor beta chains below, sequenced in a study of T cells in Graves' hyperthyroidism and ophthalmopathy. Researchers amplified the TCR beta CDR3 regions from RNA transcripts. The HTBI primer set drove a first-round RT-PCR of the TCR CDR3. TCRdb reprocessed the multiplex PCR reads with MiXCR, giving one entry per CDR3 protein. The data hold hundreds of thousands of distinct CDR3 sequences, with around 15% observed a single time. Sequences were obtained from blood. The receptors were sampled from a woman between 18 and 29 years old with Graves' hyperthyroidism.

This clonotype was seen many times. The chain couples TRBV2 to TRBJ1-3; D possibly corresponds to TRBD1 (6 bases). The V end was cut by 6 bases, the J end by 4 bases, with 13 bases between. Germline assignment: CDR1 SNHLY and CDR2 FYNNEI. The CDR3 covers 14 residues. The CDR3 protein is CASSPDRFGNTIYF. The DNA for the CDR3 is TGTGCCAGCAGCCCCGACAGGTTCGGAAACACCATATATTTT. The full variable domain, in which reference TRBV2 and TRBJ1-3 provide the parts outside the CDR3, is EPEVTQTPSHQVTQMGQEVILRCVPISNHLYFYWYRQILGQKVEFLVSFYNNEISEKSEIFDDQFSVERPDGSNFTLKIRSTKLEDSAMYFCASSPDRFGNTIYFGEGSWLTVV.

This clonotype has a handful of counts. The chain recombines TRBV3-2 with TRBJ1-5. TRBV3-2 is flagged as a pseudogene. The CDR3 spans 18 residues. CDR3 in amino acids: CASSRHSRRLHRCRPQHF. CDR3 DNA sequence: TGTGCCAGCAGCCGTCACTCCAGACGCCTGCATCGTTGTCGGCCCCAGCATTTT.

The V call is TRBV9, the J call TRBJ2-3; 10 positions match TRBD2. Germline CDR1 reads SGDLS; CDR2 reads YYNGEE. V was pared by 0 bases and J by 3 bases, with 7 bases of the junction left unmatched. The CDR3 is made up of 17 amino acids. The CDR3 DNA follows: TGTGCCAGCAGCGTAGAGAGGCTAGCGGGAGAAACAGATACGCAGTATTTT. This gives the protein CASSVERLAGETDTQYF.

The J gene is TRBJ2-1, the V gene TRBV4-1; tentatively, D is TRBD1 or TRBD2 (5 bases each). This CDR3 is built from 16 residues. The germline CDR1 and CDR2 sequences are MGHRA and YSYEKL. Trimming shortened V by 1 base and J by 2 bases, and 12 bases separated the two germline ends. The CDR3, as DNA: TGCGCCAGCAGCCAAGTAGGGGCTAGCCCCTACAATGAGCAGTTCTTC. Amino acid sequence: CASSQVGASPYNEQFF.

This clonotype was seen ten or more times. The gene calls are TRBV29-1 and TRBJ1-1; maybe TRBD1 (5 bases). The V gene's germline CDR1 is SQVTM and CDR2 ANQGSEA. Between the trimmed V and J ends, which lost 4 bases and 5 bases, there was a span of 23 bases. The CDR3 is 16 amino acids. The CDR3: CSVAKRRQRVYTEAFF. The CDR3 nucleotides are TGCAGCGTTGCAAAGAGGAGACAGCGGGTTTATACTGAAGCTTTCTTT.

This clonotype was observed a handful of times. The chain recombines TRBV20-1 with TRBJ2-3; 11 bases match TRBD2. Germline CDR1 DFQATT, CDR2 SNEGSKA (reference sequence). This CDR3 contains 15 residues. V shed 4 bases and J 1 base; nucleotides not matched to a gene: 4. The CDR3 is CSAIAGGRGTDTQYF. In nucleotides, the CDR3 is TGCAGTGCTATAGCGGGAGGGCGGGGCACAGATACGCAGTATTTT.

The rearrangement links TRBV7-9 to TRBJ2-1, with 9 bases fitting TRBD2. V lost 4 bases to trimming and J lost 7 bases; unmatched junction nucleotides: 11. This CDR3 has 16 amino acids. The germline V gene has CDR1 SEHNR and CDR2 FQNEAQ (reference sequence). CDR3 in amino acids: CASSSFGGRALNEQFF. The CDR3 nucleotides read TGTGCCAGCAGCTCGTTTGGCGGGAGGGCCCTGAATGAGCAGTTCTTC.

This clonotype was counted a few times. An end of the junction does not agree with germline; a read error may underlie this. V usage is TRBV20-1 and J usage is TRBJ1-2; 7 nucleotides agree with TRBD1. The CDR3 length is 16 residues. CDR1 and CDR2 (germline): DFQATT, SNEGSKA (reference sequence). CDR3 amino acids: CSVRDPWDSGSYGYTF. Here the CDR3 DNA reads TGCAGTGTTAGAGACCCATGGGACAGTGGTAGCTATGGCTACACCTTC.

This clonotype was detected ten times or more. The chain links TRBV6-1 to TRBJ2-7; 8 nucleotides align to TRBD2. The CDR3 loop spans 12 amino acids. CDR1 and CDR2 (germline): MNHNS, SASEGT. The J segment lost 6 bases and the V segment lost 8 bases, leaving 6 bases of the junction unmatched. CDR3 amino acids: CASLREGSEQYF. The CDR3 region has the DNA TGTGCCAGCCTACGGGAGGGGAGCGAGCAGTACTTC.

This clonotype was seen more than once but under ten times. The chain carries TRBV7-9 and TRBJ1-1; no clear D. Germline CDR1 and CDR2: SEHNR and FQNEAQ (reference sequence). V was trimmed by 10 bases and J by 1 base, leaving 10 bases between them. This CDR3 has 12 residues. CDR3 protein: CATGRPNTEAFF. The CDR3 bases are TGTGCCACAGGACGGCCGAACACTGAAGCTTTCTTT.

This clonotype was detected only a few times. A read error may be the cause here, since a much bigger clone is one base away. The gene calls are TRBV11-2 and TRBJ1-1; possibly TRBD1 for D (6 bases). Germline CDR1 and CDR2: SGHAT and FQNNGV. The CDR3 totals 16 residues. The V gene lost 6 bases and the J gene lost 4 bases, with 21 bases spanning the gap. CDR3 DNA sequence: TGTGCCAGCAGGGTTAGACCATTTGGGGGCACCACTGAAGCTTTCTTT. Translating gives CASRVRPFGGTTEAFF.

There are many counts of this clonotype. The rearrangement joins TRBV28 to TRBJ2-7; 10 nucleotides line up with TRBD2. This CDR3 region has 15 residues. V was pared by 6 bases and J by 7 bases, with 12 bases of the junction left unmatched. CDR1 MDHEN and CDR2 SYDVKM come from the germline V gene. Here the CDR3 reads CASSSWTSGPLEQYF. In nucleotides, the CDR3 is TGTGCCAGCAGCTCCTGGACTAGCGGCCCCCTGGAGCAGTACTTC.

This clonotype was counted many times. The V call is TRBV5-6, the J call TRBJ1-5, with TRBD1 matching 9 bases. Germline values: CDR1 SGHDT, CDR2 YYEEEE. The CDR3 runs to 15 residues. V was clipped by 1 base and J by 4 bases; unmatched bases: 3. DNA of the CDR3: TGTGCCAGCAGCTTGTGGGACAGGGAAAATCAGCCCCAGCATTTT. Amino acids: CASSLWDRENQPQHF. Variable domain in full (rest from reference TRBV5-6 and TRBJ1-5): DAGVTQSPTHLIKTRGQQVTLRCSPKSGHDTVSWYQQALGQGPQFIFQYYEEEERQRGNFPDRFSGHQFPNYSSELNVNALLLGDSALYLCASSLWDRENQPQHFGDGTRLSIL.

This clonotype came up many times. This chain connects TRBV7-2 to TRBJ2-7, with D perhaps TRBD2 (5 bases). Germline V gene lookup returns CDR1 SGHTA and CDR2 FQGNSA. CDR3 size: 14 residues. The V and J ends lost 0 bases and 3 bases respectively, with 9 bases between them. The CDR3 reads CASSLAGVYYEQYF. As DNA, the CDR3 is TGTGCCAGCAGCTTAGCGGGAGTATACTACGAGCAGTACTTC.

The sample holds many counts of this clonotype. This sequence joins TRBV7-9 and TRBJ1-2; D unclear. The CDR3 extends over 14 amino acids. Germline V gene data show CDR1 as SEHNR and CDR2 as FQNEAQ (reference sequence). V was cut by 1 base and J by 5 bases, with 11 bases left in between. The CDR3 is CASSLDYGIYGYTF. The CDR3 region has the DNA TGTGCCAGCAGCTTAGATTACGGAATTTATGGCTACACCTTC.

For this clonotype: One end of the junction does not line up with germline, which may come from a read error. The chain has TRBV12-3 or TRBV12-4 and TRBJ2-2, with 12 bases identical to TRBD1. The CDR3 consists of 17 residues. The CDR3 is CASSLAAGTGGTGKLFF. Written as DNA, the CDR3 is TGTGCCAGCAGTTTAGCGGCCGGGACAGGGGGCACCGGGAAGCTGTTTTTT.

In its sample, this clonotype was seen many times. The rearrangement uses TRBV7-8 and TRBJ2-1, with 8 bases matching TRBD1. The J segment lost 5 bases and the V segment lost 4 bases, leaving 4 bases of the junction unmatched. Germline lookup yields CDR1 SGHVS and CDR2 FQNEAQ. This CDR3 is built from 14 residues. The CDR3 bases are TGTGCCAGCAGCTCACTCAGGGGGCACAATGAGCAGTTCTTC. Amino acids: CASSSLRGHNEQFF.

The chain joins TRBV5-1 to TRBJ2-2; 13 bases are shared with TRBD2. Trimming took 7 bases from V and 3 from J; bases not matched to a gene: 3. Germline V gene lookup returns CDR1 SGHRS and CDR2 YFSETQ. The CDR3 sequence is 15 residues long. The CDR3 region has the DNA TGCGCCAGCGGACTAGCGGGAGTTGACACCGGGGAGCTGTTTTTT. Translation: CASGLAGVDTGELFF.

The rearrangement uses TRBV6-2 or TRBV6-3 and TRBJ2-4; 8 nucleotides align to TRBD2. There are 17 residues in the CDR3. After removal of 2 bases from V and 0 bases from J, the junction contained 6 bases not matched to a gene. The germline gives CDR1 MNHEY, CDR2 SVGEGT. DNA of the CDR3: TGTGCCAGCAGTTACACCACTAGCGGTTTAGCCAAAAACATTCAGTACTTC. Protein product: CASSYTTSGLAKNIQYF.

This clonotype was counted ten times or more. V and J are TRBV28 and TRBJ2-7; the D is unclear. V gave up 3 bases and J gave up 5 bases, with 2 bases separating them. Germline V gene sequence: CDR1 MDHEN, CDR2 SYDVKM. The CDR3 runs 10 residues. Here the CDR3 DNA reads TGTGCCAGCAGTTTGCACGAGCAGTACTTC. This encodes CASSLHEQYF.

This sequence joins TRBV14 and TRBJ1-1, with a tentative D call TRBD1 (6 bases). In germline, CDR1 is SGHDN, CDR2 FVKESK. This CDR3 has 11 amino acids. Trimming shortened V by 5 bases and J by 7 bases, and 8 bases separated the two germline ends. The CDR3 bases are TGTGCCAGCAGCGGGGGCGTTGAAGCTTTCTTT. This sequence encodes CASSGGVEAFF.

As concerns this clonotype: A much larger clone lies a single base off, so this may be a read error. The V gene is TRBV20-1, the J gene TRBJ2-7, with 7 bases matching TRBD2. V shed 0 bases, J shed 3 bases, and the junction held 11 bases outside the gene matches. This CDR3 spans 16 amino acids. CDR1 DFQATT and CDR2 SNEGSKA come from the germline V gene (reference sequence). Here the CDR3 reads CSARDQKTGGYYEQYF. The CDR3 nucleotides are TGCAGTGCTAGAGATCAAAAAACGGGAGGCTACTACGAGCAGTACTTC.

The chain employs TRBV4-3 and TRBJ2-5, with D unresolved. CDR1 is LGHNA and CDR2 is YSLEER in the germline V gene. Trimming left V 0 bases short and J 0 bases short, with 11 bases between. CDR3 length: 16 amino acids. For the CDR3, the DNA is TGCGCCAGCAGCCAAGACCAATCACTTAACCAAGAGACCCAGTACTTC. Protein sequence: CASSQDQSLNQETQYF.

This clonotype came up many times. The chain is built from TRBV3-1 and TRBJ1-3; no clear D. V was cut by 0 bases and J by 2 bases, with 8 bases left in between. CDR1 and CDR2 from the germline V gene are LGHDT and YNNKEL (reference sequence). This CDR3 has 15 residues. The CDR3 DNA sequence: TGTGCCAGCAGCCAAGATGGGCAGGCTGGAAACACCATATATTTT. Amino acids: CASSQDGQAGNTIYF.

CDR3 bases: TGCAGCGTTGCCCGACTAGCGGAAGAGACCCAGTACTTC. It codes for CSVARLAEETQYF. The chain couples TRBV29-1 to TRBJ2-5; 9 bases are shared with TRBD2. The CDR3 is 13 residues long. Looked up from germline, CDR1 is SQVTM and CDR2 is ANQGSEA. The V gene end was trimmed by 4 bases and the J gene end by 3 bases; junction bases not matched to a gene: 3.

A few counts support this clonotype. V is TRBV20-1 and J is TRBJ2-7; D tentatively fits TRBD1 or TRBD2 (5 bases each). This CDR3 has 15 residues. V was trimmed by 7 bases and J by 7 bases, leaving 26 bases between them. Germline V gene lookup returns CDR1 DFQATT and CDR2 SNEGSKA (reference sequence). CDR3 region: CSGGGWDPVSREQYF. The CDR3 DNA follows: TGCAGTGGTGGAGGATGGGACCCCGTATCTCGGGAGCAGTACTTC.

Written as DNA, the CDR3 is TGTGCCACCAGTGATTTAAGCGGGACCAGCACAGATACGCAGTATTTT. Translated, it gives CATSDLSGTSTDTQYF. The J gene is TRBJ2-3, the V gene TRBV24-1; 7 bases are a match to TRBD2. The CDR3 sequence is 16 residues long. After removal of 1 base from V and 0 bases from J, the junction contained 3 bases not matched to a gene. CDR1 and CDR2 from the germline V gene are KGHDR and SFDVKD.

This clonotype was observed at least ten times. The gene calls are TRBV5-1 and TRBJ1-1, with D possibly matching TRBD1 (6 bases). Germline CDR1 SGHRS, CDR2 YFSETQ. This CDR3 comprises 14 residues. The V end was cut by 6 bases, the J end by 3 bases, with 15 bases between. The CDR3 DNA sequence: TGCGCCAGCACTCGGGGGGGCTTCGACACTGAAGCTTTCTTT. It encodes CASTRGGFDTEAFF.